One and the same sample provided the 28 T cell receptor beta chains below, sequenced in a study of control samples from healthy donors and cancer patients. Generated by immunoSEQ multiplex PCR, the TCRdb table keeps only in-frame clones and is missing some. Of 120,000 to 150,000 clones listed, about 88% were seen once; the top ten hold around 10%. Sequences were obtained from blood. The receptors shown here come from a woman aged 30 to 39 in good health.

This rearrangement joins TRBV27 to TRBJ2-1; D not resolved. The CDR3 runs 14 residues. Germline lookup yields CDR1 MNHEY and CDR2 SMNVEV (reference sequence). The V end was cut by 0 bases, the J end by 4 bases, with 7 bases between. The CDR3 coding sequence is TGTGCCAGCAGTTTATCAGGCGGATACAATGAGCAGTTCTTC. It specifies CASSLSGGYNEQFF.

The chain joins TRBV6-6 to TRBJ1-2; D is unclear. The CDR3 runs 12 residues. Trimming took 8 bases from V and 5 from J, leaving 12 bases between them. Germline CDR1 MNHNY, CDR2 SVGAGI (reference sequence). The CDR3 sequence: CASLDPEYGYTF. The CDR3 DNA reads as TGTGCCAGCCTCGACCCAGAATATGGCTACACCTTC.

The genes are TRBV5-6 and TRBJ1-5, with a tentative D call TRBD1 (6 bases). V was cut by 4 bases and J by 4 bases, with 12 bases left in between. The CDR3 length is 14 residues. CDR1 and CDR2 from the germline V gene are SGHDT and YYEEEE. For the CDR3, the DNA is TGTGCCAGCAGCCAGAATCAGGGGAATCAGCCCCAGCATTTT. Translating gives CASSQNQGNQPQHF.

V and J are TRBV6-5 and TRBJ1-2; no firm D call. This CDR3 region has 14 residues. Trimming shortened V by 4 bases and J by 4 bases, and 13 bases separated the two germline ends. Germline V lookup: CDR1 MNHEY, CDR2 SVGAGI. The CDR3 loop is CASSLRGFGYGYTF. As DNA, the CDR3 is TGTGCCAGCAGTTTGAGAGGGTTCGGCTATGGCTACACCTTC.

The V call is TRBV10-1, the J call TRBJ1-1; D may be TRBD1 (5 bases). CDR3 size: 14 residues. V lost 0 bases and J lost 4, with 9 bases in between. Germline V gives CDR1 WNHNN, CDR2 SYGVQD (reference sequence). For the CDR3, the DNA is TGCGCCAGCAGTGAGTCGGGGCAACGCACTGAAGCTTTCTTT. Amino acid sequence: CASSESGQRTEAFF.

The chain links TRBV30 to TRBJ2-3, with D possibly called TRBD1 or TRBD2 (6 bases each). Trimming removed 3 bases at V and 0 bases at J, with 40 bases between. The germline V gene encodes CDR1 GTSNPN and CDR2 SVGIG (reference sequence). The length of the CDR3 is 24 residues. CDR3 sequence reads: CAWSSPGPWGRESPPGASTDTQYF. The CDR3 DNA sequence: TGTGCCTGGAGCTCGCCCGGTCCGTGGGGCAGGGAATCGCCCCCGGGGGCGAGCACAGATACGCAGTATTTT.

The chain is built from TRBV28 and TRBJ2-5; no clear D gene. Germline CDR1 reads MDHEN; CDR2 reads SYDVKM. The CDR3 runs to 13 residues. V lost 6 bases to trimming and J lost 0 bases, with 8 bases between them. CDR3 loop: CASRGRDQETQYF. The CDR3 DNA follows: TGTGCCAGCAGAGGTCGGGACCAAGAGACCCAGTACTTC.

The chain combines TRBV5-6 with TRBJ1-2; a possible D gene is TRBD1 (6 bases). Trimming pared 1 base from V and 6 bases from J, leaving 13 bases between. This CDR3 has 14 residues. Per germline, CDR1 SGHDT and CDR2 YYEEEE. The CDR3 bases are TGTGCCAGCAGCTTGTTCGGGGGCGACGATGGCTACACCTTC. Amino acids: CASSLFGGDDGYTF.

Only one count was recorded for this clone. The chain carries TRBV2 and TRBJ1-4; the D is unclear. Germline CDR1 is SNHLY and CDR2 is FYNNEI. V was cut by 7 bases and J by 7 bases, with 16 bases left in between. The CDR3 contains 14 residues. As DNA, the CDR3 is TGTGCCAGCAATTGGGGTGGGGATAGTGAAAAACTGTTTTTT. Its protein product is CASNWGGDSEKLFF.

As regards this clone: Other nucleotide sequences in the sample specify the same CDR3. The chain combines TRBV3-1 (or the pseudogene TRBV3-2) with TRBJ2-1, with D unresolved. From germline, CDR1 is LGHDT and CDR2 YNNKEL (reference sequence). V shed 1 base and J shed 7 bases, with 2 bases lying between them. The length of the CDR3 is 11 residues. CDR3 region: CASSQGNEQFF. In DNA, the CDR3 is TGTGCCAGCAGCCAAGGAAATGAGCAGTTCTTC.

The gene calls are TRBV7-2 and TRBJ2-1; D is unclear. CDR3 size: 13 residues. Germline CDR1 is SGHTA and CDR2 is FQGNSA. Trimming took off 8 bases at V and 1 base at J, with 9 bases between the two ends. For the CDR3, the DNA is TGTGCCAGCGAGGCGGATTCCTACAATGAGCAGTTCTTC. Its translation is CASEADSYNEQFF.

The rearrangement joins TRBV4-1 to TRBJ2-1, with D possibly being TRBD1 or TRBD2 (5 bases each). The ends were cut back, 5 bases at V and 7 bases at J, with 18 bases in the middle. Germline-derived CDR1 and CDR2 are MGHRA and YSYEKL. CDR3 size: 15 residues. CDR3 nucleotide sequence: TGCGCCAGCAGCGCCGGGACCCGCGGGTGGAATGAGCAGTTCTTC. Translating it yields CASSAGTRGWNEQFF.

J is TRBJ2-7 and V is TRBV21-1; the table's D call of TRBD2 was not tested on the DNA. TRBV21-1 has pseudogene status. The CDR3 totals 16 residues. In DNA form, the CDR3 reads TGTGCCAGCAGCAAAAGAGGGTGGGCGAGGGTCTACGAGCAGTACTTC. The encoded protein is CASSKRGWARVYEQYF.

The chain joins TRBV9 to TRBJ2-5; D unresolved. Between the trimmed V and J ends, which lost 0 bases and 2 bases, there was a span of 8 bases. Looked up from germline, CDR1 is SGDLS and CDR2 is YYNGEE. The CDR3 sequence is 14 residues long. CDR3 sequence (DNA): TGTGCCAGCAGCGTAGATTCAGGACAAGAGACCCAGTACTTC. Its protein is CASSVDSGQETQYF.

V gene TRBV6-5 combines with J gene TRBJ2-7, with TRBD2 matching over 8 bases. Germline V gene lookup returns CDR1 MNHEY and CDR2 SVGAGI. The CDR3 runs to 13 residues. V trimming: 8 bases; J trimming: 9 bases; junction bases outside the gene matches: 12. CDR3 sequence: CASGGGRSRGQYF. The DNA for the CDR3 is TGTGCCAGCGGGGGCGGGAGGAGCCGGGGGCAGTACTTC.

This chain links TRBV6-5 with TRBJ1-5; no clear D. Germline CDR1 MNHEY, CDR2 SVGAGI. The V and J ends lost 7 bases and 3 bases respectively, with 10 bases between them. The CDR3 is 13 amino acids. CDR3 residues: CASKIGHNQPQHF. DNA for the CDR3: TGTGCCAGCAAGATAGGGCACAATCAGCCCCAGCATTTT.

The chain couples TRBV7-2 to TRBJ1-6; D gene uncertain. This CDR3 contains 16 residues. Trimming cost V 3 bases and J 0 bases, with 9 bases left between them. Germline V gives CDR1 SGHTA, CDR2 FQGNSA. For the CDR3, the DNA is TGTGCCAGCAGCTTTTCGATCAGCTCCTATAATTCACCCCTCCACTTT. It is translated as CASSFSISSYNSPLHF.

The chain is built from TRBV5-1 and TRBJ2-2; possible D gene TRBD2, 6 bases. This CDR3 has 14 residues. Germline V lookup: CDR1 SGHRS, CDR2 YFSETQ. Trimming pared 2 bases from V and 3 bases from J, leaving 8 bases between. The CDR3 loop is CASSFGTHTGELFF. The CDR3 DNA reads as TGCGCCAGCAGCTTCGGGACTCACACCGGGGAGCTGTTTTTT.

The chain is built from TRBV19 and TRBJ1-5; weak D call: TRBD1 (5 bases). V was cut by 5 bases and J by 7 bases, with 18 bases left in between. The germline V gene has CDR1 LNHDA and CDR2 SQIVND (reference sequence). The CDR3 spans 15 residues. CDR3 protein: CASSGGSGRGQPQHF. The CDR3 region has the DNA TGTGCCAGTAGTGGGGGGTCAGGGCGTGGACAGCCCCAGCATTTT.

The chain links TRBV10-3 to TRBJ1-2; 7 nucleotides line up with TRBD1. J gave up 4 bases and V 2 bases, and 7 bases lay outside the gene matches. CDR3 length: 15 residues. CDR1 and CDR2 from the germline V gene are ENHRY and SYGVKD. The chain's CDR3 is CAISEQPGGGYGYTF. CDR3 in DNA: TGTGCCATCAGTGAGCAGCCAGGGGGAGGCTATGGCTACACCTTC.

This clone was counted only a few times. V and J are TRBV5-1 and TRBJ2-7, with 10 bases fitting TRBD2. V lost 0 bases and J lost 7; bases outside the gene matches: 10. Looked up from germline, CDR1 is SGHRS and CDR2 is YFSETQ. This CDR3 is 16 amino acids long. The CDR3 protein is CASSLAPGLASREQYF. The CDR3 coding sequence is TGCGCCAGCAGCTTGGCCCCGGGACTAGCGTCTAGGGAGCAGTACTTC.

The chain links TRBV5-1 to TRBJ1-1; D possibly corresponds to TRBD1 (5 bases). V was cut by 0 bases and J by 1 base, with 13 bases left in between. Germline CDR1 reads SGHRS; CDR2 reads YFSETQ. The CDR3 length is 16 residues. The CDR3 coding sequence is TGCGCCAGCAGCTTGGCCACAGGAGGAGCGAACACTGAAGCTTTCTTT. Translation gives CASSLATGGANTEAFF. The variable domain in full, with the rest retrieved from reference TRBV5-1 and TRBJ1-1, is KAGVTQTPRYLIKTRGQQVTLSCSPISGHRSVSWYQQTPGQGLQFLFEYFSETQRNKGNFPGRFSGRQFSNSRSEMNVSTLELGDSALYLCASSLATGGANTEAFFGQGTRLTVV.

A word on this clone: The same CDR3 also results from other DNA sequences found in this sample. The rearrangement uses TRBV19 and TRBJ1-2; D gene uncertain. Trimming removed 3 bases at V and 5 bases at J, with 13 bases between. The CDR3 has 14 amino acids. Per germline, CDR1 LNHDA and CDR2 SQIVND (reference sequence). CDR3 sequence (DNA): TGTGCCAGTAGTATTGAGAGGGTGGGATATGGCTACACCTTC. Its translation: CASSIERVGYGYTF.

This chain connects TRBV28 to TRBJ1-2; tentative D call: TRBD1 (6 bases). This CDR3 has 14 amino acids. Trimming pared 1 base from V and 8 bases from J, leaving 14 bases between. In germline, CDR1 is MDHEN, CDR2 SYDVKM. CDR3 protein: CASSLFAGAGGYTF. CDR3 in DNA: TGTGCCAGCAGTTTATTCGCGGGGGCAGGCGGCTACACCTTC.

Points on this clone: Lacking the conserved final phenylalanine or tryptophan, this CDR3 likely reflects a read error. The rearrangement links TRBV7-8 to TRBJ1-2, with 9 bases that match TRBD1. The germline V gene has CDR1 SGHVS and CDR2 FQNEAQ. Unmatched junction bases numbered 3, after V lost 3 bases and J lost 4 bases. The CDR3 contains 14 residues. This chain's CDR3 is CASSFGTGFYGYTI. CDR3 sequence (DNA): TGTGCCAGCAGCTTCGGGACAGGGTTCTATGGCTACACCATC.

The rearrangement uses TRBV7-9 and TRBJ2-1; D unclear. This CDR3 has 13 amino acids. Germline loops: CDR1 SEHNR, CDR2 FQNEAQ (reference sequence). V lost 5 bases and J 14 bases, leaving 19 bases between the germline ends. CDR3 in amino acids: CASSQQPAGREFF. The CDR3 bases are TGTGCCAGCAGCCAACAGCCAGCAGGCCGGGAGTTCTTC.

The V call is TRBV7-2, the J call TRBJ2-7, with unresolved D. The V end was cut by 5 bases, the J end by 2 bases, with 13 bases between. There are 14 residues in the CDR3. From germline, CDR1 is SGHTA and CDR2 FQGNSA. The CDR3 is CASSGRAGTYEQYF. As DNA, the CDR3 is TGTGCCAGCAGCGGTAGGGCAGGAACCTACGAGCAGTACTTC.

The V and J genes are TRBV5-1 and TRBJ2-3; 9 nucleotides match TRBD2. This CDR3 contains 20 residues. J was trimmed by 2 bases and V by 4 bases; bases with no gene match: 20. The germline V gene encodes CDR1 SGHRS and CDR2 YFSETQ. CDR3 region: CASSPRLAGHGEPITDTQYF. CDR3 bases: TGCGCCAGCAGCCCCCGGCTAGCGGGACATGGGGAGCCCATCACAGATACGCAGTATTTT.